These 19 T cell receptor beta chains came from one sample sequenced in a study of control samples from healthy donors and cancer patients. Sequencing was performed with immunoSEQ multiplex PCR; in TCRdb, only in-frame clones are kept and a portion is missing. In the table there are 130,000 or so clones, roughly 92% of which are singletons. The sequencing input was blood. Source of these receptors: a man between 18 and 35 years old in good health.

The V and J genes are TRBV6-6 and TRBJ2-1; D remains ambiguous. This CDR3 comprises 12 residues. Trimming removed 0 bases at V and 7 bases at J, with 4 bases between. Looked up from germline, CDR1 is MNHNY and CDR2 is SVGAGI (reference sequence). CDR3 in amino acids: CASSYSGNEQFF. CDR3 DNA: TGTGCCAGCAGTTACTCGGGTAATGAGCAGTTCTTC.

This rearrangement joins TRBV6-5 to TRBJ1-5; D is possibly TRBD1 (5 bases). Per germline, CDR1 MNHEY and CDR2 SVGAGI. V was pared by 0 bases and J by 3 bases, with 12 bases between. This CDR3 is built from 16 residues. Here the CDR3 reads CASSYSMGQDNQPQHF. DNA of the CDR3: TGTGCCAGCAGTTACTCGATGGGGCAGGACAATCAGCCCCAGCATTTT.

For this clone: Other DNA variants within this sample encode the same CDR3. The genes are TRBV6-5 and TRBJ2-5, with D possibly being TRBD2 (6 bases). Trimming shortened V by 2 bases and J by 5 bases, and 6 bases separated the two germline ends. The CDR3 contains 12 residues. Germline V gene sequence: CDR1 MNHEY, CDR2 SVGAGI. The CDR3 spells CASSYGGETQYF. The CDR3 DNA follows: TGTGCCAGCAGTTACGGAGGGGAGACCCAGTACTTC.

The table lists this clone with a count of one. The chain's CDR3 is CASSARGGYTF. CDR3 sequence (DNA): TGCGCCAGCAGCGCTCGGGGGGGCTACACCTTC. This chain uses TRBV4-1 with TRBJ1-2; maybe TRBD1 (5 bases). Germline lookup yields CDR1 MGHRA and CDR2 YSYEKL. There are 11 residues in the CDR3. The V gene lost 5 bases and the J gene lost 8 bases, with 9 bases spanning the gap.

The CDR3 nucleotides are TGTGCCAGCAGCTTAGCAGGGACCGGGGAGCTGTTTTTT. Encoded protein: CASSLAGTGELFF. The rearrangement joins TRBV11-3 to TRBJ2-2; D might be TRBD1 (5 bases). CDR1 is SGHNT, CDR2 YENEEA, per germline. V lost 1 base, J lost 5 bases, and 5 bases lay in between. The CDR3 covers 13 residues.

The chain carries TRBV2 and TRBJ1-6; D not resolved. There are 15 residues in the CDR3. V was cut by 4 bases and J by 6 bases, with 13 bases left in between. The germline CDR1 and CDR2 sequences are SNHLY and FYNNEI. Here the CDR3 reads CASSVRQATNSPLHF. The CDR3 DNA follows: TGTGCCAGCAGTGTACGGCAGGCGACTAATTCACCCCTCCACTTT.

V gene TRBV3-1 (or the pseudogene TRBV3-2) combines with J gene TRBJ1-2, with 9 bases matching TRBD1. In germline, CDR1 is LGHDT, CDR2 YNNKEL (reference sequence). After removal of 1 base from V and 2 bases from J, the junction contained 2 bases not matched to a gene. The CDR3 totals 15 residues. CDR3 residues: CASSQAGQGNYGYTF. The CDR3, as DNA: TGTGCCAGCAGCCAAGCCGGACAGGGGAACTATGGCTACACCTTC.

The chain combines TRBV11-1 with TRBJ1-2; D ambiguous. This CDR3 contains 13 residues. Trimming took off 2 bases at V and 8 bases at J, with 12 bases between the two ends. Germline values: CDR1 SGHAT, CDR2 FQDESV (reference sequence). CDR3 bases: TGTGCCAGCAGCTTAATCAGGAAGGAGGGCTACACCTTC. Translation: CASSLIRKEGYTF. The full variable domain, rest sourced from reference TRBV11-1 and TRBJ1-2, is EAEVAQSPRYKITEKSQAVAFWCDPISGHATLYWYRQILGQGPELLVQFQDESVVDDSQLPKDRFSAERLKGVDSTLKIQPAELGDSAMYLCASSLIRKEGYTFGSGTRLTVV.

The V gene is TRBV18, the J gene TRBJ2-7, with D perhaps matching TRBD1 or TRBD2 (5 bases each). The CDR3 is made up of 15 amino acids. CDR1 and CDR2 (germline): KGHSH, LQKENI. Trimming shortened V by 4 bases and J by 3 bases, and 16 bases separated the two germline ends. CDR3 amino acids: CASSQGTDPIYEQYF. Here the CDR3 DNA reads TGTGCCAGCTCACAAGGGACCGACCCCATCTACGAGCAGTACTTC.

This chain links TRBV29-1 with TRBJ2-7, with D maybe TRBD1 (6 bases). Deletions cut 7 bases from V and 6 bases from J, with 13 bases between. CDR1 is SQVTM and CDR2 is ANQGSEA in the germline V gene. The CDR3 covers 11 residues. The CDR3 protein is CSAVAGVEQYF. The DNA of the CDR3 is TGCAGCGCAGTGGCAGGGGTCGAGCAGTACTTC.

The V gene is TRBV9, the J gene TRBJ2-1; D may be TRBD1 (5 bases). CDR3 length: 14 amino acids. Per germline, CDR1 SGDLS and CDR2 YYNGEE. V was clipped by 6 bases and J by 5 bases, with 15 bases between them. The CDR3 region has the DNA TGTGCCAGCAAGGGGTCGGGTTCCAACAATGAGCAGTTCTTC. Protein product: CASKGSGSNNEQFF. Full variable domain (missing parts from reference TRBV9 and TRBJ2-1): DSGVTQTPKHLITATGQRVTLRCSPRSGDLSVYWYQQSLDQGLQFLIQYYNGEERAKGNILERFSAQQFPDLHSELNLSSLELGDSALYFCASKGSGSNNEQFFGPGTRLTVL.

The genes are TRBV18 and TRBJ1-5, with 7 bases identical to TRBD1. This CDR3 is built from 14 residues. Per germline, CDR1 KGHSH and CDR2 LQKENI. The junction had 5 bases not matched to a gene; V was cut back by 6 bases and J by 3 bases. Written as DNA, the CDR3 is TGTGCCAGCTCCCTGGGACAGTTCAATCAGCCCCAGCATTTT. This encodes CASSLGQFNQPQHF.

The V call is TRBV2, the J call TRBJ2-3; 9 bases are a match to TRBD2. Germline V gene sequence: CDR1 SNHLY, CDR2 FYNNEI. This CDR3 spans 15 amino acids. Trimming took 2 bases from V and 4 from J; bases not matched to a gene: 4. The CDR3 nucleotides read TGTGCCAGCAGTGAAACCCTAGCGGGGTCAGATACGCAGTATTTT. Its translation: CASSETLAGSDTQYF.

CDR3 coding DNA: TGTGCCAGCAGCCCGGGGGGGAGAGGTAACTATGGCTACACCTTC. It is translated as CASSPGGRGNYGYTF. The rearrangement links TRBV9 to TRBJ1-2, with D perhaps matching TRBD1 (5 bases). V was clipped by 4 bases and J by 1 base, with 14 bases between them. This CDR3 comprises 15 residues. The germline V gene has CDR1 SGDLS and CDR2 YYNGEE.

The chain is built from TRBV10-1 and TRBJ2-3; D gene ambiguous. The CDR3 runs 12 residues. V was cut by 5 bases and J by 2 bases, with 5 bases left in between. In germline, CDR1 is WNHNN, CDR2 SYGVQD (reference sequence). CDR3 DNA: TGCGCCAGCAGTTTGGCCACAGATACGCAGTATTTT. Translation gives CASSLATDTQYF.

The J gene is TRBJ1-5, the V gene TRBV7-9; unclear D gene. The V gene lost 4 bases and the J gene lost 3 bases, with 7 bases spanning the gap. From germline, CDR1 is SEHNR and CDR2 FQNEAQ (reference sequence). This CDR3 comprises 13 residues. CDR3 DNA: TGTGCCAGCAGCTCCCGAAACAATCAGCCCCAGCATTTT. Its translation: CASSSRNNQPQHF. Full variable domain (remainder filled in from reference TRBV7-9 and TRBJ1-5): DTGVSQNPRHKITKRGQNVTFRCDPISEHNRLYWYRQTLGQGPEFLTYFQNEAQLEKSRLLSDRFSAERPKGSFSTLEIQRTEQGDSAMYLCASSSRNNQPQHFGDGTRLSIL.

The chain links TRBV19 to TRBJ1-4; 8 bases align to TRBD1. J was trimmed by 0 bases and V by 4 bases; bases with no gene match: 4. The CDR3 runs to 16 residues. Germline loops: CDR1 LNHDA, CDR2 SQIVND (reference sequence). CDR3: CASSRRTGPTNEKLFF. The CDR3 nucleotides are TGTGCCAGTAGTAGACGGACAGGGCCAACTAATGAAAAACTGTTTTTT.

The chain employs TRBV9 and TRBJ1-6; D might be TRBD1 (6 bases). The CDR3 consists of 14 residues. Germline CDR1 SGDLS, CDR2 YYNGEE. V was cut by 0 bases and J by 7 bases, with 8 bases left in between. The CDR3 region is CASSVADRNSPLHF. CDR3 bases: TGTGCCAGCAGCGTAGCCGACAGGAATTCACCCCTCCACTTT.

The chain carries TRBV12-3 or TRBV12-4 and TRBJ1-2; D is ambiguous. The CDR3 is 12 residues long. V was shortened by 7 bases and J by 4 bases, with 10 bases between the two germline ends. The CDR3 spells CASKGFGYGYTF. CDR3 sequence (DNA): TGTGCCAGCAAAGGTTTTGGCTATGGCTACACCTTC.